The 30 T cell receptor beta chains reported below all come from one sample, sequenced in a study of CD8 T cell repertoires and HIV-1 epitope variants. Their cognate antigens are unknown. The repertoire was sequenced with immunoSEQ multiplex PCR; TCRdb's copy has only in-frame clones and lacks some. This table has fewer than 6,500 clones, more than 65% appearing once. Sequencing was carried out using cultured CD8+ T cells derived from PBMCs. The source is a male donor with HIV.

This chain links TRBV4-1 with TRBJ2-3, with TRBD2 as a possible D gene (5 bases). Germline loops: CDR1 MGHRA, CDR2 YSYEKL. This CDR3 is 16 amino acids long. The ends were cut back, 2 bases at V and 3 bases at J, with 15 bases in the middle. The CDR3 here is CASSQIGGYSTDTQYF. The CDR3 nucleotides are TGCGCCAGCAGCCAAATAGGAGGTTATAGTACAGATACGCAGTATTTT.

This clone came up once. The genes are TRBV5-1 and TRBJ2-1, with 8 bases identical to TRBD2. Trimming removed 3 bases from V and 7 bases from J; junction bases left unmatched: 3. The V gene's germline CDR1 is SGHRS and CDR2 YFSETQ. The CDR3 contains 13 residues. As DNA, the CDR3 is TGCGCCAGCAGCTGGGGCGGGGGGAATGAGCAGTTCTTC. Residues: CASSWGGGNEQFF.

This clone was seen a handful of times. Here the CDR3 reads CASSRQGDYYGYTF. For the CDR3, the DNA is TGTGCCAGCAGCCGACAGGGGGACTACTATGGCTACACCTTC. V is TRBV28 and J is TRBJ1-2; TRBD1 matches at 9 bases. CDR1 MDHEN and CDR2 SYDVKM come from the germline V gene. Trimming took 6 bases from V and 3 from J; bases not matched to a gene: 5. CDR3 length equals 14 residues.

V and J are TRBV19 and TRBJ2-2, with 8 bases matching TRBD1. Germline V gene data show CDR1 as LNHDA and CDR2 as SQIVND (reference sequence). CDR3 length: 15 amino acids. V was pared by 5 bases and J by 2 bases, with 4 bases of the junction left unmatched. DNA of the CDR3: TGTGCCAGTAGTTCCGGGACAGGAAACACCGGGGAGCTGTTTTTT. Translating gives CASSSGTGNTGELFF.

J is TRBJ1-1 and V is TRBV11-2; D not certain. The V and J ends lost 6 bases and 6 bases respectively, with 11 bases between them. There are 12 residues in the CDR3. Germline V gives CDR1 SGHAT, CDR2 FQNNGV. CDR3 region: CASSMRQSEAFF. As DNA, the CDR3 is TGTGCCAGCAGTATGAGACAATCTGAAGCTTTCTTT.

The rearrangement uses TRBV28 and TRBJ2-5, with TRBD1 matching 7 bases. The CDR3 spans 13 residues. The V segment lost 3 bases and the J segment 6 bases; nucleotides outside the gene matches: 4. Per germline, CDR1 MDHEN and CDR2 SYDVKM. CDR3 amino acids: CASSLRGPKTQYF. CDR3 coding DNA: TGTGCCAGCAGTTTGAGGGGGCCAAAGACCCAGTACTTC.

This chain connects TRBV18 to TRBJ2-3, with D possibly TRBD2 on 6 matching bases. CDR3 length equals 15 residues. The germline V gene has CDR1 KGHSH and CDR2 LQKENI. Trimming took 3 bases from V and 3 from J, leaving 13 bases between them. The CDR3 region has the DNA TGTGCCAGCTCACCGCTGGGGGAGGCTACAGATACGCAGTATTTT. Its translation is CASSPLGEATDTQYF.

This chain connects TRBV6-5 to TRBJ2-7; D is possibly TRBD2 (5 bases). Germline V lookup: CDR1 MNHEY, CDR2 SVGAGI. The CDR3 runs 13 residues. V was cut by 5 bases and J by 7 bases, with 15 bases left in between. The CDR3 DNA is TGTGCCAGCAGTCCCTACAGAGGCGGGGAGCAGTACTTC. This translates into CASSPYRGGEQYF.

The chain couples TRBV6-5 to TRBJ2-1; D may match TRBD1 or TRBD2 (5 bases each). The V end was cut by 4 bases, the J end by 10 bases, with 14 bases between. From germline, CDR1 is MNHEY and CDR2 SVGAGI. This CDR3 has 13 amino acids. CDR3 protein: CASSSGAKGEQFF. DNA of the CDR3: TGTGCCAGCAGTTCCGGGGCCAAAGGGGAGCAGTTCTTC.

The chain carries TRBV28 and TRBJ2-5; D is perhaps TRBD2 (6 bases). The last part of the DNA fits TRBJ2-7 better; the J call may be wrong. This CDR3 is 14 amino acids long. The germline V gene has CDR1 MDHEN and CDR2 SYDVKM. The CDR3 sequence: CASSLGTPAYEQYF. The CDR3 coding sequence is TGTGCCAGCAGTTTGGGGACTCCCGCCTACGAGCAGTACTTC.

This chain links TRBV6-5 with TRBJ2-1; 11 bases line up with TRBD2. The CDR3 consists of 16 residues. CDR1 is MNHEY, CDR2 SVGAGI, per germline. The V segment lost 0 bases and the J segment 5 bases; nucleotides outside the gene matches: 3. CDR3 DNA: TGTGCCAGCAGTTACTCAAAACTAGCGGGAGACAATGAGCAGTTCTTC. Translating it yields CASSYSKLAGDNEQFF.

V gene TRBV6-1 combines with J gene TRBJ2-3; 7 bases are a match to TRBD2. The CDR3 runs 15 residues. Germline CDR1 is MNHNS and CDR2 is SASEGT. Trimming cost V 8 bases and J 2 bases; bases outside gene matches: 10. Here the CDR3 reads CASPSGEAYTDTQYF. CDR3 DNA: TGTGCCAGCCCGAGCGGGGAGGCCTACACAGATACGCAGTATTTT.

This chain connects TRBV5-6 to TRBJ1-1; no clear D. Germline V gene sequence: CDR1 SGHDT, CDR2 YYEEEE. The V end lost 2 bases, the J end lost 2 bases, and 10 bases lay between the germline ends. The CDR3 has 14 amino acids. The CDR3 sequence is CASSFRGLNTEAFF. CDR3 sequence (DNA): TGTGCCAGCAGCTTTAGAGGGCTAAACACTGAAGCTTTCTTT.

The chain carries TRBV9 and TRBJ2-1; D possibly matches TRBD1 or TRBD2 (6 bases each). Deletions cut 3 bases from V and 7 bases from J, with 17 bases between. The CDR3 has 15 amino acids. In germline, CDR1 is SGDLS, CDR2 YYNGEE. This CDR3 reads CASSGESGGRNEQFF. DNA for the CDR3: TGTGCCAGCAGCGGAGAGTCCGGGGGCCGGAATGAGCAGTTCTTC.

This clone was picked up a small number of times. The chain is built from TRBV27 and TRBJ1-5; perhaps TRBD1 as D (5 bases). This CDR3 has 14 residues. The V gene lost 8 bases and the J gene lost 1 base, with 12 bases spanning the gap. Germline V CDR1 and CDR2: MNHEY, SMNVEV (reference sequence). The CDR3: CASREAGSNQPQHF. In DNA form, the CDR3 reads TGTGCCAGCCGGGAGGCAGGGAGCAATCAGCCCCAGCATTTT.

The chain uses TRBV7-2 and TRBJ2-1; D may correspond to TRBD1 or TRBD2 (6 bases each). This CDR3 is built from 15 residues. The V end was cut by 1 base, the J end by 9 bases, with 16 bases between. Germline V gene sequence: CDR1 SGHTA, CDR2 FQGNSA. CDR3 amino acids: CASSLDRGLTGEQFF. The CDR3 nucleotides are TGTGCCAGCAGCTTAGATCGGGGGCTGACGGGTGAGCAGTTCTTC.

This clone has only one observation. This chain uses TRBV7-6 with TRBJ2-5, with D possibly matching TRBD2 (5 bases). The germline V gene has CDR1 SGHVS and CDR2 FNYEAQ. The V gene lost 4 bases and the J gene lost 4 bases, with 16 bases spanning the gap. This CDR3 has 15 amino acids. CDR3 sequence: CASSSSYGGIETQYF. DNA of the CDR3: TGTGCCAGCAGCTCTTCCTATGGAGGCATAGAGACCCAGTACTTC.

V and J are TRBV28 and TRBJ2-1, with TRBD2 matching over 10 bases. The CDR3 is 19 amino acids. V trimming: 4 bases; J trimming: 2 bases; junction bases outside the gene matches: 14. Germline CDR1 is MDHEN and CDR2 is SYDVKM. The DNA for the CDR3 is TGTGCCAGCAGTTCCACCCTCCAGCGGGAGGGGACCACCTACAATGAGCAGTTCTTC. Amino acid sequence: CASSSTLQREGTTYNEQFF.

The sample holds a few counts of this clone. The genes are TRBV10-2 and TRBJ2-7; tentative D call: TRBD1 (7 bases). The CDR3 consists of 13 residues. Germline V gene lookup returns CDR1 WSHSY and CDR2 SAAADI. The germline V and J ends were trimmed by 8 bases and 2 bases, with 13 bases remaining between them. CDR3 protein: CASSRGTAYEQYF. The CDR3 bases are TGCGCCAGCTCCCGGGGGACAGCCTACGAGCAGTACTTC.

J is TRBJ2-7 and V is TRBV27; 9 positions agree with TRBD2. The trim removed 9 bases at V and 4 bases at J, leaving 13 bases unmatched. This CDR3 has 15 residues. Germline V gene lookup returns CDR1 MNHEY and CDR2 SMNVEV (reference sequence). CDR3 sequence reads: CASRNLQREVYEQYF. CDR3 coding DNA: TGTGCCAGTCGAAATCTTCAGCGGGAGGTGTACGAGCAGTACTTC.

V and J are TRBV19 and TRBJ2-1, with TRBD1 identical over 10 bases. Germline-derived CDR1 and CDR2 are LNHDA and SQIVND (reference sequence). V lost 3 bases and J lost 8; bases outside the gene matches: 4. The CDR3 totals 14 residues. The CDR3 coding sequence is TGTGCCAGTAGTATGGGACAGGGGAATCATGAGCAGTTCTTC. It yields the protein CASSMGQGNHEQFF.

The chain employs TRBV28 and TRBJ1-2, with D unclear. V was shortened by 3 bases and J by 4 bases, with 9 bases between the two germline ends. This CDR3 has 13 amino acids. CDR1 MDHEN and CDR2 SYDVKM come from the germline V gene. The DNA for the CDR3 is TGTGCCAGCAGTTTCACGGCCCTCTATGGCTACACCTTC. As protein: CASSFTALYGYTF.

The chain is built from TRBV10-3 and TRBJ2-7, with 10 bases that match TRBD1. The V segment lost 10 bases and the J segment 0 bases; nucleotides outside the gene matches: 6. There are 14 residues in the CDR3. CDR1 is ENHRY, CDR2 SYGVKD, per germline. CDR3 region: CASRQGASSYEQYF. The CDR3 DNA sequence: TGTGCCAGCAGACAGGGGGCTTCCTCCTACGAGCAGTACTTC.

The V call is TRBV7-9, the J call TRBJ1-3, with D unresolved. This CDR3 contains 15 residues. CDR1 is SEHNR and CDR2 is FQNEAQ in the germline V gene (reference sequence). V was trimmed by 2 bases and J by 2 bases, leaving 10 bases between them. CDR3 sequence reads: CASSLPVGTGNTIYF. The CDR3 nucleotides read TGTGCCAGCAGCTTACCGGTGGGGACTGGAAACACCATATATTTT.

The genes are TRBV19 and TRBJ2-2; 7 bases match TRBD1. Germline lookup yields CDR1 LNHDA and CDR2 SQIVND (reference sequence). Losses at the gene ends were 7 bases for V and 8 bases for J; bases not matched to a gene: 16. The CDR3 is 16 residues long. CDR3 DNA sequence: TGTGCCAGTAAAGGTTATGCCGGACAGGCGACGGGGGAGCTGTTTTTT. Amino acids: CASKGYAGQATGELFF.

The chain links TRBV2 to TRBJ2-5; D tentatively fits TRBD1 or TRBD2 (6 bases each). The CDR3 has 14 amino acids. Trimming pared 2 bases from V and 5 bases from J, leaving 12 bases between. The germline V gene encodes CDR1 SNHLY and CDR2 FYNNEI. CDR3 sequence reads: CASSENGGRETQYF. The CDR3 bases are TGTGCCAGCAGTGAAAATGGGGGGCGGGAGACCCAGTACTTC.

The chain has TRBV28 and TRBJ1-2; D not resolved. CDR3 length: 15 amino acids. Germline CDR1 and CDR2: MDHEN and SYDVKM. V was cut by 8 bases and J by 4 bases, with 20 bases left in between. CDR3 sequence (DNA): TGTGCCAGCTCCCCTTGGAGAGTTGACGTCTATGGCTACACCTTC. It encodes CASSPWRVDVYGYTF.

In nucleotides, the CDR3 is TGTGCCAGCAGTCAGACTAGCGGATTCACAGATACGCAGTATTTT. Translating it yields CASSQTSGFTDTQYF. The chain employs TRBV6-5 and TRBJ2-3; 9 bases match TRBD2. Germline V gives CDR1 MNHEY, CDR2 SVGAGI. V dropped 5 bases and J dropped 2; count of bases not matched to a gene: 5. The CDR3 is 15 residues long.

By share, this clone ranks as medium-sized. This sequence joins TRBV19 and TRBJ1-1; D perhaps matches TRBD1 (5 bases). Looked up from germline, CDR1 is LNHDA and CDR2 is SQIVND (reference sequence). Deletions cut 5 bases from V and 0 bases from J, with 13 bases between. CDR3 length: 15 amino acids. The CDR3 DNA reads as TGTGCCAGTAGTGATTACGGGGCTCTGAACACTGAAGCTTTCTTT. This sequence encodes CASSDYGALNTEAFF.

This chain connects TRBV19 to TRBJ2-7; 9 bases match TRBD2. CDR1 and CDR2 from the germline V gene are LNHDA and SQIVND (reference sequence). CDR3 length: 15 amino acids. V lost 1 base to trimming and J lost 2 bases; unmatched junction nucleotides: 3. CDR3 coding DNA: TGTGCCAGTAGTATAGTAGCGGGGGAAACCTACGAGCAGTACTTC. Translation: CASSIVAGETYEQYF.